The rows below give T cell receptor beta chains drawn from one sample of a study of cytomegalovirus exposure and HLA in healthy donors. Profiled with immunoSEQ multiplex PCR; TCRdb holds only in-frame clones, not every one. The sample yields over 100,000 clones, over 60% seen once. Sequences were obtained from PBMCs. These receptors were obtained from a male donor in good health and CMV-seropositive. CDR3s include the opening cysteine and the closing phenylalanine or tryptophan.

v_gene,j_gene,CDR3aa
TRBV5-4,TRBJ1-2,CASSPGDRGSRYNYGYTF
TRBV6-5,TRBJ2-6,CASSGYSSGANVLTF
TRBV5-6,TRBJ1-2,CASTSGGTYGYTF
TRBV7-2,TRBJ2-7,CASSLARVSEQYF
TRBV6-4,TRBJ1-2,CASSEGTLGNYGYTF
TRBV29-1,TRBJ2-7,CSVNSGGTSPYEQYF
TRBV11-2,TRBJ2-7,CASSLGGDRSYEQYF
TRBV6-5,TRBJ2-5,CASSSQPRTGLTQYF
TRBV13,TRBJ2-7,CASSDQTGGHEQYF
TRBV2,TRBJ1-5,CASTSAREQPQHF
TRBV7-9,TRBJ2-3,CASSLAGGPKDTQYF
TRBV19,TRBJ1-2,CASSTGTHYGYTF
TRBV27,TRBJ2-7,CASSHGVREGSFFSYEQYF
TRBV5-4,TRBJ1-2,CASSTDRGWYGYTF
TRBV2,TRBJ1-3,CASSEAGATSGNTIYF
TRBV2,TRBJ1-1,CASSYDLMAFF
TRBV10-3,TRBJ1-5,CAISETGDPSQPQHF
TRBV6-5,TRBJ2-1,CASSSPGSISYNEQFF
TRBV5-1,TRBJ1-5,CASSLSQGGQPQHF
TRBV25-1,TRBJ1-2,CASSGQDYGYTF
TRBV6-5,TRBJ2-4,CASSYGGRGQNSQYF
TRBV5-4,TRBJ2-2,CASSGTGQGGRYGGELFF
TRBV7-9,TRBJ1-5,CATARGAEDWDQPQHF
TRBV7-6,TRBJ1-4,CASSLEHREGLLFF
TRBV6-1,TRBJ2-6,CASSFQGGGANGLTF
TRBV28,TRBJ2-7,CASSTGGAGYEQYF
TRBV5-1,TRBJ1-2,CASSPGLQGGYGYTF
TRBV19,TRBJ2-1,CASSKLAGGYNEQFF
TRBV28,TRBJ2-7,CASCIVGAQSSYEQYF
TRBV5-1,TRBJ2-5,CASSLGDRGLETQYF
TRBV28,TRBJ1-2,CASSLEGYGYTF
TRBV6-5,TRBJ1-2,CASSYSAVNYGYTF
TRBV9,TRBJ2-1,CASSETPYTSNEQFF
TRBV2,TRBJ1-1,CASSEDRWGAFF
TRBV7-9,TRBJ2-7,CASSYWTSGSNEQYF
TRBV2,TRBJ1-5,CASSEQGGQPQHF
TRBV5-1,TRBJ1-1,CASKTQAVSNTEAFF
TRBV19,TRBJ1-5,CASKENGYSNQPQHF
TRBV16,TRBJ1-4,CASSQSRAPKHEKLFF
TRBV5-4,TRBJ2-7,CASSPSSSYEQYF
TRBV6-1,TRBJ1-1,CASSRQGWITEAFF
TRBV27,TRBJ2-1,CASSQPRLAGGGEQFF